This TCR beta chain was retrieved from a study of T cells in Graves' hyperthyroidism and ophthalmopathy. Trimming shortened V by 4 bases and J by 3 bases, and 13 bases separated the two germline ends. Germline-derived CDR1 and CDR2 are SQVTM and ANQGSEA. The CDR3 is 13 residues long. Researchers took RNA transcripts and amplified the TCR beta CDR3 regions from them. Researchers ran a first-round RT-PCR on the TCR CDR3 using the HTBI primer set. TCRdb called the multiplex PCR reads again in MiXCR, with one record for every CDR3 protein. This table holds just under 750,000 distinct CDR3 sequences, 30% to 40% found once.

The sequenced sample was blood. V and J are TRBV29-1 and TRBJ2-7; tentative D call: TRBD2 (6 bases). The TCR originated in a woman in her thirties or forties with Graves' hyperthyroidism. CDR3 coding DNA: TGCAGCGTTGGGGCCCCCGGGGGCTACGAGCAGTACTTC. This encodes CSVGAPGGYEQYF.